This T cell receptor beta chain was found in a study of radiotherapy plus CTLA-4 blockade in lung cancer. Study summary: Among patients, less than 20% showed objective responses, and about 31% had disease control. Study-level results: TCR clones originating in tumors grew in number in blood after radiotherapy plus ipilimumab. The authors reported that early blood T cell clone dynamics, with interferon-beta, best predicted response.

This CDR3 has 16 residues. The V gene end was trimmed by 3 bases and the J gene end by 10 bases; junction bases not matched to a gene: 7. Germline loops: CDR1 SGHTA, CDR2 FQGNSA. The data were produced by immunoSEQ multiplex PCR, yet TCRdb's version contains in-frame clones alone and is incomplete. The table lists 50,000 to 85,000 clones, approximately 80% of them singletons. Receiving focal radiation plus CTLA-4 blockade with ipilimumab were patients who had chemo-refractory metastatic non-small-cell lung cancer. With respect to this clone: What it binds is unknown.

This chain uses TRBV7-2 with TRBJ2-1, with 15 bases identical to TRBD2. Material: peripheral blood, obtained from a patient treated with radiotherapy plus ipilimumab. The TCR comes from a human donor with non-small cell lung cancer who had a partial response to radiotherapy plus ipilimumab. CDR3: CASSLGLAGGRTEQFF. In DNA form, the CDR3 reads TGTGCCAGCAGCTTGGGACTAGCGGGAGGCCGGACGGAGCAGTTCTTC.